The clone carrying this T cell receptor beta chain was detected many times. Its antigen is not known. Unique molecular identifiers were attached to individual cDNA molecules. One entry per CDR3 protein results from TCRdb running MiXCR on the 5' RACE reads. This sample has some 59,000 distinct CDR3 sequences; 8.7% occur once, and the top ten carry 3.9%. This entry belongs to a study of early T cells in non-severe SARS-CoV-2 infection. The wider study: Bulk RNA taken from unsorted whole blood was sequenced, leaving chains unpaired.

Trimming at V came to 5 bases and at J to 2 bases, leaving 9 bases not matched to a gene. This CDR3 is built from 16 residues. Per germline, CDR1 SEHNR and CDR2 FQNEAQ (reference sequence). Study findings and constraints: Clonotype matching in VDJdb favored anti-spike CD8 responses and did not capture private and CD4 specificities.

The gene calls are TRBV7-9 and TRBJ2-1; 7 nucleotides line up with TRBD1. This specimen consisted of whole blood, obtained at baseline. This TCR came from an adult who was a healthcare worker with PCR-confirmed SARS-CoV-2 infection or an uninfected control (not recorded which). The CDR3 DNA follows: TGTGCCAGCAGCCCGCCAGGACAGGTTCCCTACAATGAGCAGTTCTTC. Translated: CASSPPGQVPYNEQFF.